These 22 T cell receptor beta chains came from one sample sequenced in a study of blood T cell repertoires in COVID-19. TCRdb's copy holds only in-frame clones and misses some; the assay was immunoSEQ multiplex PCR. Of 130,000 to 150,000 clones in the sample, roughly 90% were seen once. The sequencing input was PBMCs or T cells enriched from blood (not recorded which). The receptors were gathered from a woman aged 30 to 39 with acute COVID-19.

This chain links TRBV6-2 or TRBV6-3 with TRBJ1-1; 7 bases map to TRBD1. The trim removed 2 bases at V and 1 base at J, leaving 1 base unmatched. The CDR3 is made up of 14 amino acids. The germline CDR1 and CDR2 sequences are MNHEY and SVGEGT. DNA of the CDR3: TGTGCCAGCAGTTACGAGGGGGCGAACACTGAAGCTTTCTTT. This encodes CASSYEGANTEAFF.

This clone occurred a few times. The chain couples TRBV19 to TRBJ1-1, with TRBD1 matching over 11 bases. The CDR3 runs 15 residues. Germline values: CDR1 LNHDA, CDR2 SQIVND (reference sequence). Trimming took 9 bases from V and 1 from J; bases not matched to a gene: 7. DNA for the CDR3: TGTGCCAGCAGAGGGGGGACAGGGGGGAACACTGAAGCTTTCTTT. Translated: CASRGGTGGNTEAFF.

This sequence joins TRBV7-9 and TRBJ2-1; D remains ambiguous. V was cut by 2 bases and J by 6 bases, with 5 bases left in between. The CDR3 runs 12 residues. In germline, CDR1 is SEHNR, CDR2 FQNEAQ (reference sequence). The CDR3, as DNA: TGTGCCAGCAGCTTACGTTTCAATGAGCAGTTCTTC. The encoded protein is CASSLRFNEQFF.

The CDR3 loop is CASRADRVGSQPQHF. The CDR3 DNA reads TGTGCCAGCAGGGCCGACAGGGTCGGGTCCCAGCCCCAGCATTTT. The chain carries TRBV19 and TRBJ1-5; TRBD1 agrees at 7 bases. From germline, CDR1 is LNHDA and CDR2 SQIVND (reference sequence). V dropped 9 bases and J dropped 7; count of bases not matched to a gene: 15. The CDR3 totals 15 residues.

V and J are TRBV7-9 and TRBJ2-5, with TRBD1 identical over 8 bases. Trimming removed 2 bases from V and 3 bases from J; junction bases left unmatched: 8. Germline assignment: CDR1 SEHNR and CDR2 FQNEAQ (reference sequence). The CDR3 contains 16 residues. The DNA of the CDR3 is TGTGCCAGCAGCTTATACAGGGGGGTCGAAGAAGAGACCCAGTACTTC. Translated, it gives CASSLYRGVEEETQYF.

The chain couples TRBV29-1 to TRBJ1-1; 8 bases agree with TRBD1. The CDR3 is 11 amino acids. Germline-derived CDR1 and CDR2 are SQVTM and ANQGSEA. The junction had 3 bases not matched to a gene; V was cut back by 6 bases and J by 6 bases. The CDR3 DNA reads TGCAGCGTCGGACAGGGCGCTGAAGCTTTCTTT. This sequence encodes CSVGQGAEAFF. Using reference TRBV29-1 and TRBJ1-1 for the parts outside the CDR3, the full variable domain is SAVISQKPSRDICQRGTSLTIQCQVDSQVTMMFWYRQQPGQSLTLIATANQGSEATYESGFVIDKFPISRPNLTFSTLTVSNMSPEDSSIYLCSVGQGAEAFFGQGTRLTVV.

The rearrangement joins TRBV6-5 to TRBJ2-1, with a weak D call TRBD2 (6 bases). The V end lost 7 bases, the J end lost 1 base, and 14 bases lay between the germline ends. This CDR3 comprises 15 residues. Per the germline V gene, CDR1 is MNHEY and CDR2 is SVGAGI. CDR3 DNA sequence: TGTGCCAGCACCCCCCCCGGGAGTTCCTACAATGAGCAGTTCTTC. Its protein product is CASTPPGSSYNEQFF.

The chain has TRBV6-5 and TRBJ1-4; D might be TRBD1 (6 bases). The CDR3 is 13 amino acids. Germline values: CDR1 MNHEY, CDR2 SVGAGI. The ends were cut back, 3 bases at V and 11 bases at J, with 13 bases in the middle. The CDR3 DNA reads TGTGCCAGCAGTTATCGTCAGGGGCATAAACTGTTTTTT. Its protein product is CASSYRQGHKLFF.

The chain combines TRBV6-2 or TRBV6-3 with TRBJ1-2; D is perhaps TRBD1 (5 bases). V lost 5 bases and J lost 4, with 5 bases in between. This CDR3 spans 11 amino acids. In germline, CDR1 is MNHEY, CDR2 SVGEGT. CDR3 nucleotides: TGTGCCAGCAGTGACAGCTATGGCTACACCTTC. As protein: CASSDSYGYTF.

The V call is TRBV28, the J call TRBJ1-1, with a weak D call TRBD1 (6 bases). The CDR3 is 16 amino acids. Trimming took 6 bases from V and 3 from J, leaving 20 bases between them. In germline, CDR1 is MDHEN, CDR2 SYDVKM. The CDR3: CASRFLQGLRDTEAFF. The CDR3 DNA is TGTGCCAGCAGGTTTTTACAGGGTCTACGGGACACTGAAGCTTTCTTT.

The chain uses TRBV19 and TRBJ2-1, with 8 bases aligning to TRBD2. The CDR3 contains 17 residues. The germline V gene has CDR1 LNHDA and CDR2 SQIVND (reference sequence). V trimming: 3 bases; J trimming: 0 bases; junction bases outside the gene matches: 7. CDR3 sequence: CASSIPSGSSSYNEQFF. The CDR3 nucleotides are TGTGCCAGTAGTATTCCCAGCGGGAGTAGCTCCTACAATGAGCAGTTCTTC.

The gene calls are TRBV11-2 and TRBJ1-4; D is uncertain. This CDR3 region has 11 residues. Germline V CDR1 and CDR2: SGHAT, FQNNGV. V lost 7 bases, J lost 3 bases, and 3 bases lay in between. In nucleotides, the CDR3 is TGTGCCAGCACCTCTAATGAAAAACTGTTTTTT. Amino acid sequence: CASTSNEKLFF.

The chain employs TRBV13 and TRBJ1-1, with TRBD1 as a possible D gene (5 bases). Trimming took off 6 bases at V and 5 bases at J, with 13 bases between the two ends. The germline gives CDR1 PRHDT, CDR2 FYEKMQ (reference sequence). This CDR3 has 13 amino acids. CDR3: CASSPAGGTEAFF. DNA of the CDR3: TGTGCCAGCAGTCCAGCGGGGGGGACTGAAGCTTTCTTT.

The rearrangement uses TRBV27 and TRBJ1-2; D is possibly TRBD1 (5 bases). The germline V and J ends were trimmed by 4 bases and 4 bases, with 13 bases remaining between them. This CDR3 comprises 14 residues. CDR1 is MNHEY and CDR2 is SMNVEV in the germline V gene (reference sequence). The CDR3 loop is CASSSGLSVYGYTF. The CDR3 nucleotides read TGTGCCAGCAGTTCGGGACTCTCAGTCTATGGCTACACCTTC.

The CDR3 DNA follows: TGTGCCAGCAGCCCCGGCGGAGCGGGACCAACCTACGAGCAGTACTTC. Translated, it gives CASSPGGAGPTYEQYF. The genes are TRBV28 and TRBJ2-7; 7 nucleotides match TRBD2. CDR1 MDHEN and CDR2 SYDVKM come from the germline V gene. Trimming took 6 bases from V and 2 from J; bases not matched to a gene: 13. The length of the CDR3 is 16 residues.

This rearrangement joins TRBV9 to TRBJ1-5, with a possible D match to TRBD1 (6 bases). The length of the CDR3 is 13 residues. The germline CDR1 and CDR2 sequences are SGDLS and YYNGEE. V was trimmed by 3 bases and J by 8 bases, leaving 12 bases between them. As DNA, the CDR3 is TGTGCCAGCAGCGAAGGGGGGGAAGAGCCCCAGCATTTT. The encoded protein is CASSEGGEEPQHF.

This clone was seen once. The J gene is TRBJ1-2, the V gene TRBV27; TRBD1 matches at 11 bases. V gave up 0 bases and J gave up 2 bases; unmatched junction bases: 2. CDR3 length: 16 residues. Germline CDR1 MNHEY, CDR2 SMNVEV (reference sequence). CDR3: CASSLSGTGGNYGYTF. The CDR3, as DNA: TGTGCCAGCAGTTTATCGGGGACAGGGGGAAACTATGGCTACACCTTC.

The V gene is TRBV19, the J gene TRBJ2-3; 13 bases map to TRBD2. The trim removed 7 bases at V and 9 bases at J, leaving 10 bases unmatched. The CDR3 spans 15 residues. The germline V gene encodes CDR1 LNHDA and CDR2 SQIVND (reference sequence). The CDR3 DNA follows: TGTGCCAGTACCCGGACTAGCGGGGGAAGGGGGACGCAGTATTTT. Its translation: CASTRTSGGRGTQYF.

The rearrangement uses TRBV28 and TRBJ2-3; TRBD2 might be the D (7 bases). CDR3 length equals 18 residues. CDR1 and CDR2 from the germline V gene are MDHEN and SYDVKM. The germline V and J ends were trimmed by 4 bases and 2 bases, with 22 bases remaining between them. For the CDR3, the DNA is TGTGCCAGCAGTTACTTTTTTGGCAGGGAGGGGGTCACAGATACGCAGTATTTT. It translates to CASSYFFGREGVTDTQYF. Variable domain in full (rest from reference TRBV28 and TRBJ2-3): DVKVTQSSRYLVKRTGEKVFLECVQDMDHENMFWYRQDPGLGLRLIYFSYDVKMKEKGDIPEGYSVSREKKERFSLILESASTNQTSMYLCASSYFFGREGVTDTQYFGPGTRLTVL.

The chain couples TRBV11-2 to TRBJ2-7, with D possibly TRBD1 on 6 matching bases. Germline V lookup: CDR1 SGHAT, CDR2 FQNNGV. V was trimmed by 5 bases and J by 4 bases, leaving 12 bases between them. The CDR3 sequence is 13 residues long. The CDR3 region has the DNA TGTGCCAGCAGCAAATCGGACAGTTACGAGCAGTACTTC. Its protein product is CASSKSDSYEQYF.

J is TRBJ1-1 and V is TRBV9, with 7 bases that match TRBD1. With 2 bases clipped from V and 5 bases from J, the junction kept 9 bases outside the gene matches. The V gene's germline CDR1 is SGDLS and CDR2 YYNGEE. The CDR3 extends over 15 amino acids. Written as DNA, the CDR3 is TGTGCCAGCAGCGTTACAGGGGTGGGGGGTACTGAAGCTTTCTTT. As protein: CASSVTGVGGTEAFF. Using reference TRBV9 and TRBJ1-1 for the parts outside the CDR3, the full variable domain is DSGVTQTPKHLITATGQRVTLRCSPRSGDLSVYWYQQSLDQGLQFLIQYYNGEERAKGNILERFSAQQFPDLHSELNLSSLELGDSALYFCASSVTGVGGTEAFFGQGTRLTVV.

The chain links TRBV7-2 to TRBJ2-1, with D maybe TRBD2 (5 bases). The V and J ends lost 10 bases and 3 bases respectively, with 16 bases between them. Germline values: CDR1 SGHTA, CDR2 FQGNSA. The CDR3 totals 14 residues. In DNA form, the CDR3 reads TGTGCCATCCTCGCTATGGAGGTCTACAATGAGCAGTTCTTC. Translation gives CAILAMEVYNEQFF. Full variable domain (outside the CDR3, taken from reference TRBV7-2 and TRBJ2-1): GAGVSQSPSNKVTEKGKDVELRCDPISGHTALYWYRQSLGQGLEFLIYFQGNSAPDKSGLPSDRFSAERTGGSVSTLTIQRTQQEDSAVYLCAILAMEVYNEQFFGPGTRLTVL.